These 22 T cell receptor beta chains share one sample of origin, sequenced in a study of T cell repertoires in cytomegalovirus infection. MiXCR was run by TCRdb on the reads, yielding one entry per CDR3 protein. The sample has 400,000 or so distinct CDR3 sequences, roughly a third seen once. The specimen sequenced was PBMCs. The origin of the receptors is a human donor in good health (CMV status not recorded). Some clones in this sample may be carry-over from other donors' samples.

The chain uses TRBV6-6 and TRBJ1-1, with D tentatively TRBD1 (6 bases). Germline V lookup: CDR1 MNHNY, CDR2 SVGAGI (reference sequence). V lost 5 bases, J lost 6 bases, and 13 bases lay in between. The CDR3 is made up of 13 amino acids. CDR3 amino acids: CASSDRGGAEAFF. Written as DNA, the CDR3 is TGTGCCAGCAGTGATAGAGGGGGAGCTGAAGCTTTCTTT.

The genes are TRBV5-6 and TRBJ1-2, with a possible D match to TRBD1 (5 bases). The CDR3 is 18 residues long. Deletions cut 4 bases from V and 7 bases from J, with 29 bases between. Germline values: CDR1 SGHDT, CDR2 YYEEEE. The DNA for the CDR3 is TGTGCCAGCAGCAATGTTGTCAGGGATTTATCCAGTGCGGGTGGCTACACCTTC. As protein: CASSNVVRDLSSAGGYTF.

There are many counts of this clonotype. The V gene is TRBV4-1, the J gene TRBJ1-2, with a possible D match to TRBD1 (6 bases). With 4 bases removed from V and 0 bases from J, the gap between germline ends came to 18 bases. The CDR3 spans 17 residues. CDR1 is MGHRA, CDR2 YSYEKL, per germline. The CDR3: CASSLLQDRLTNYGYTF. CDR3 DNA: TGCGCCAGCAGCCTCCTTCAGGACAGACTCACTAACTATGGCTACACCTTC.

This clonotype has more than one count but fewer than ten. The chain uses TRBV4-3 and TRBJ2-2; possibly TRBD1 or TRBD2 for D (6 bases each). V was pared by 5 bases and J by 7 bases, with 14 bases between. This CDR3 comprises 14 residues. Germline V gene lookup returns CDR1 LGHNA and CDR2 YSLEER. CDR3 sequence reads: CASSFYREVGELFF. The CDR3 bases are TGCGCCAGCAGCTTCTACAGGGAGGTCGGGGAGCTGTTTTTT.

This clonotype was recorded at least ten times. The chain uses TRBV4-1 and TRBJ1-1, with D unresolved. CDR3 length equals 16 residues. CDR1 and CDR2 from the germline V gene are MGHRA and YSYEKL. V was clipped by 0 bases and J by 2 bases, with 13 bases between them. The CDR3 protein is CASSQDPGWVNTEAFF. The CDR3 DNA follows: TGCGCCAGCAGCCAAGATCCGGGTTGGGTAAACACTGAAGCTTTCTTT.

For this clonotype: It is likely a read error, because the conserved phenylalanine at the end of the CDR3 is missing. The chain carries TRBV7-9 and TRBJ2-1, with TRBD2 matching over 9 bases. Trimming took 5 bases from V and 4 from J; bases not matched to a gene: 3. From germline, CDR1 is SEHNR and CDR2 FQNEAQ (reference sequence). This CDR3 comprises 14 residues. The DNA for the CDR3 is TGTGCCAGCAGCAGACTAGCGGAGTACAATGAGCAGTTCTTA. Amino acids: CASSRLAEYNEQFL.

The table lists this clonotype with a few counts. The V gene is TRBV10-3, the J gene TRBJ1-1; TRBD1 matches 7 bases. V shed 2 bases, J shed 4 bases, and the junction held 10 bases outside the gene matches. Germline V CDR1 and CDR2: ENHRY, SYGVKD. The CDR3 is 16 residues long. CDR3: CAISENPTGRFTEAFF. The DNA for the CDR3 is TGTGCCATCAGTGAGAACCCGACAGGGAGGTTCACTGAAGCTTTCTTT.

This sequence joins TRBV6-2 or TRBV6-3 and TRBJ2-1; 10 bases are shared with TRBD2. Trimming took 0 bases from V and 7 from J; bases not matched to a gene: 6. This CDR3 spans 16 amino acids. The germline V gene encodes CDR1 MNHEY and CDR2 SVGEGT. The CDR3 DNA sequence: TGTGCCAGCAGTTACTCGATAGCGGGGGGTCCGAATGAGCAGTTCTTC. As protein: CASSYSIAGGPNEQFF.

This clonotype was seen a few times. This sequence joins TRBV12-3 or TRBV12-4 and TRBJ2-1; possible D gene TRBD1, 6 bases. Trimming removed 5 bases from V and 9 bases from J, with 11 bases in between. CDR3 length: 12 amino acids. DNA of the CDR3: TGTGCCAGCAGTCAAGGGGGTCTTGAGCAGTTCTTC. Translating gives CASSQGGLEQFF.

This clonotype was picked up many times. CDR3 sequence (DNA): TGTGCCAGCAGCTTAGCGGGGGGCACAGATACGCAGTATTTT. Protein sequence: CASSLAGGTDTQYF. This chain joins TRBV7-6 and TRBJ2-3; D is tentatively TRBD1 or TRBD2 (5 bases each). The ends were cut back, 0 bases at V and 1 base at J, with 5 bases in the middle. This CDR3 region has 14 residues. Germline V lookup: CDR1 SGHVS, CDR2 FNYEAQ.

The V gene is TRBV7-8, the J gene TRBJ2-7; D uncertain. V dropped 0 bases and J dropped 2 bases, with 17 bases sitting between them. The CDR3 spans 17 residues. Germline CDR1 and CDR2: SGHVS and FQNEAQ. The CDR3 reads CASSLALRAATPYEQYF. DNA of the CDR3: TGTGCCAGCAGCTTAGCGCTAAGGGCAGCTACGCCCTACGAGCAGTACTTC.

This clonotype was picked up one time. This chain uses TRBV11-2 with TRBJ2-3; D is undetermined. The length of the CDR3 is 15 residues. V shed 3 bases and J shed 4 bases, with 14 bases lying between them. Germline V gene data show CDR1 as SGHAT and CDR2 as FQNNGV. CDR3 in DNA: TGTGCCAGCAGCTTGAGGCAGGCCCGGGCAGATACGCAGTATTTT. Translation gives CASSLRQARADTQYF.

In its sample, this clonotype was seen many times. V usage is TRBV7-8 and J usage is TRBJ1-3; D remains unclear. Germline CDR1 reads SGHVS; CDR2 reads FQNEAQ. The V end lost 0 bases, the J end lost 1 base, and 4 bases lay between the germline ends. The CDR3 runs to 14 residues. This CDR3 is CASSLARSGNTIYF. For the CDR3, the DNA is TGTGCCAGCAGCTTAGCGAGGTCTGGAAACACCATATATTTT.

The chain carries TRBV11-2 and TRBJ2-7, with D unclear. V lost 1 base and J lost 0, with 10 bases in between. The CDR3 runs 15 residues. CDR1 SGHAT and CDR2 FQNNGV come from the germline V gene. The CDR3 region is CASSLVQVLSYEQYF. The DNA for the CDR3 is TGTGCCAGCAGCTTAGTGCAGGTGCTCTCCTACGAGCAGTACTTC.

This clonotype was counted only a few times. V gene TRBV24-1 combines with J gene TRBJ1-1; D remains ambiguous. This CDR3 has 14 amino acids. The germline V gene encodes CDR1 KGHDR and CDR2 SFDVKD. V gave up 2 bases and J gave up 3 bases, with 9 bases separating them. This CDR3 reads CATSDSSSDTEAFF. The CDR3 DNA is TGTGCCACCAGTGATTCCTCCTCGGACACTGAAGCTTTCTTT.

In its sample, this clonotype was seen once. The V gene is TRBV20-1, the J gene TRBJ2-7; TRBD1 matches 7 bases. This CDR3 has 13 amino acids. Germline-derived CDR1 and CDR2 are DFQATT and SNEGSKA (reference sequence). Trimming took 6 bases from V and 1 from J; bases not matched to a gene: 6. CDR3 sequence (DNA): TGCAGTGCCCGGGGACAGACGTCCTACGAGCAGTACTTC. Residues: CSARGQTSYEQYF.

This chain links TRBV5-1 with TRBJ2-5, with TRBD2 matching 10 bases. CDR1 SGHRS and CDR2 YFSETQ come from the germline V gene. The V and J ends lost 6 bases and 1 base, in that order; junction bases with no gene match: 6. The CDR3 consists of 15 residues. CDR3 sequence (DNA): TGCGCCAGCACCGTTAGCGGGGGGACCCAAGAGACCCAGTACTTC. This translates into CASTVSGGTQETQYF.

A word on this clonotype: One base away lies a much larger clone, so this may be a sequencing read error. The rearrangement links TRBV28 to TRBJ2-3, with no clear D. V gave up 3 bases and J gave up 6 bases, with 7 bases separating them. Germline values: CDR1 MDHEN, CDR2 SYDVKM. The CDR3 runs 12 residues. The CDR3 spells CASSFLRDTQYF. The CDR3 bases are TGTGCCAGCAGTTTCCTGAGGGATACGCAGTATTTT.

This clonotype was recorded many times. The J gene is TRBJ2-7, the V gene TRBV7-8, with D tentatively TRBD1 or TRBD2 (6 bases each). The CDR3 covers 17 residues. The ends were cut back, 1 base at V and 2 bases at J, with 18 bases in the middle. CDR1 and CDR2 from the germline V gene are SGHVS and FQNEAQ. CDR3 amino acids: CASSLGATRGTPYEQYF. In nucleotides, the CDR3 is TGTGCCAGCAGCTTAGGCGCGACTAGGGGGACGCCCTACGAGCAGTACTTC.

This clonotype was observed a handful of times. The chain is built from TRBV12-3 or TRBV12-4 and TRBJ2-5, with D tentatively TRBD2 (7 bases). The CDR3 runs 16 residues. Trimming cost V 4 bases and J 1 base, with 16 bases left between them. The CDR3, as DNA: TGTGCCAGCAGTTGGCGCCCGGCGGGGGCCCAAGAGACCCAGTACTTC. The encoded protein is CASSWRPAGAQETQYF.

The chain carries TRBV27 and TRBJ2-2; no reliable D call. Per germline, CDR1 MNHEY and CDR2 SMNVEV (reference sequence). This CDR3 contains 13 residues. Between the trimmed V and J ends, which lost 4 bases and 4 bases, there was a span of 7 bases. As DNA, the CDR3 is TGTGCCAGCAGTTCAGAGATCACCGGGGAGCTGTTTTTT. Protein sequence: CASSSEITGELFF.

The CDR3 coding sequence is TGTGCCAGCAGTTTCTTTTTGACGGTATCTAACACTGAAGCTTTCTTT. Amino acid sequence: CASSFFLTVSNTEAFF. This chain uses TRBV28 with TRBJ1-1, with D uncertain. V was cut by 3 bases and J by 2 bases, with 16 bases left in between. The germline V gene has CDR1 MDHEN and CDR2 SYDVKM. This CDR3 region has 16 residues. The full variable domain, with the rest looked up from reference TRBV28 and TRBJ1-1, is DVKVTQSSRYLVKRTGEKVFLECVQDMDHENMFWYRQDPGLGLRLIYFSYDVKMKEKGDIPEGYSVSREKKERFSLILESASTNQTSMYLCASSFFLTVSNTEAFFGQGTRLTVV.